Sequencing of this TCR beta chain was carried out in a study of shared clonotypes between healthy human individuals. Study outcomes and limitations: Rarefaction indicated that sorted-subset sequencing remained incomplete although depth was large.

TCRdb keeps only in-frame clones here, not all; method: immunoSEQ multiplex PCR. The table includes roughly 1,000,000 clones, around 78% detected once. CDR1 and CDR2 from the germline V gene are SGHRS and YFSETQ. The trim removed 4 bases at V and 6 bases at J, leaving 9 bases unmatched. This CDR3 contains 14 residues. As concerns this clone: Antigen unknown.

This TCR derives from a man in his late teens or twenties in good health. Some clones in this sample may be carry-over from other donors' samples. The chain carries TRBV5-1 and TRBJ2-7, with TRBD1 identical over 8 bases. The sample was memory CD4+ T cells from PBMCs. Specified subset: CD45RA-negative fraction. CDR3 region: CASSLGQGISEQYF. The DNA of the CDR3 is TGCGCCAGCAGCCTCGGACAGGGTATTTCCGAGCAGTACTTC.